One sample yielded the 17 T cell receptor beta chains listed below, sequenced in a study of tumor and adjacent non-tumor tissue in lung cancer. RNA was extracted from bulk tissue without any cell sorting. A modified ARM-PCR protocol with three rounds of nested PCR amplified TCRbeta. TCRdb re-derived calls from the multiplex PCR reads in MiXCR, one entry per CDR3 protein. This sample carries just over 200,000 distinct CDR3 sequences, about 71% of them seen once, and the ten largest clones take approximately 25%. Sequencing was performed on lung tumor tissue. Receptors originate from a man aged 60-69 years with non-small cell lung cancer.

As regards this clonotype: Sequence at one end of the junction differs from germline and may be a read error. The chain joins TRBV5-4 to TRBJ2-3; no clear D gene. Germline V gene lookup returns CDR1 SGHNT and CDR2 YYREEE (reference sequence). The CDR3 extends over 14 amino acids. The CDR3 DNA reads TGTGTCAGCAGATTAAACCCGGGCACAGATACGCAGTATTTT. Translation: CVSRLNPGTDTQYF.

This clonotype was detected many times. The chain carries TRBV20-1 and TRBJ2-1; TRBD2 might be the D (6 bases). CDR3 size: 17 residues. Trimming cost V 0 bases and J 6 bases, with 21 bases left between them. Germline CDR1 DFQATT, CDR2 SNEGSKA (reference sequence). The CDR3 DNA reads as TGCAGTGCTAGAGACCAACAGTTGAGCGGGCCGGGCAATGAGCAGTTCTTC. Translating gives CSARDQQLSGPGNEQFF.

CDR3 nucleotide sequence: TGTGCCAGCAGCGAGCTGGGGACTGAAGCTTTCTTT. It translates to CASSELGTEAFF. This sequence joins TRBV11-2 and TRBJ1-1, with unresolved D. There are 12 residues in the CDR3. Germline CDR1 SGHAT, CDR2 FQNNGV. The V end was cut by 5 bases, the J end by 5 bases, with 9 bases between.

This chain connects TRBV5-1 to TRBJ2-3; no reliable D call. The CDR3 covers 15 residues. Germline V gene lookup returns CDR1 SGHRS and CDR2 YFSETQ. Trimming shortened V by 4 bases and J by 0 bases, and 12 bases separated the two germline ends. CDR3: CASSKTPGSTDTQYF. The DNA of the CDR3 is TGCGCCAGCAGCAAGACCCCTGGGAGCACAGATACGCAGTATTTT.

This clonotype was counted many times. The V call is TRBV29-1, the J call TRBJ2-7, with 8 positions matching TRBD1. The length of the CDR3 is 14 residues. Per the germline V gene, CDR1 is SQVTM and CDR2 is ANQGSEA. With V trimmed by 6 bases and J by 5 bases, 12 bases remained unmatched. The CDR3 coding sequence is TGCAGCGTGAGGGGGGACAGGCAACACAACGAGCAGTACTTC. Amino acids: CSVRGDRQHNEQYF.

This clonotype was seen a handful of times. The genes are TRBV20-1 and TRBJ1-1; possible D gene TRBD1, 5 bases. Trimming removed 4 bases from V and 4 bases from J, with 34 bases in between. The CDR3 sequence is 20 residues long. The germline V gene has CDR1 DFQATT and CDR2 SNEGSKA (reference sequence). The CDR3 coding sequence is TGCAGTGCTAACGGTCCGGGTTCTGGGGACCTTGGTTCTATTGGCACTGAAGCTTTCTTT. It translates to CSANGPGSGDLGSIGTEAFF.

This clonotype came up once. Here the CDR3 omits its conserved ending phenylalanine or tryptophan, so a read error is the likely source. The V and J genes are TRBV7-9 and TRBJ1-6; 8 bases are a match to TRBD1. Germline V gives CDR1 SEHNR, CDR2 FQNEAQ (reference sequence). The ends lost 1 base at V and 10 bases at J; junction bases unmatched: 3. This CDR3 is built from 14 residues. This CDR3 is CASSLEAGGSPLHY. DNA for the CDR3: TGTGCCAGCAGCTTAGAGGCAGGGGGCTCACCCCTCCACTAT.

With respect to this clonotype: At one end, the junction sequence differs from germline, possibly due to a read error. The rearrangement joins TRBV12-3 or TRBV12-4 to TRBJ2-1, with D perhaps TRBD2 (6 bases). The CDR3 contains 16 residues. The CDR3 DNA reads TGTGCCAGCAGTCCAGCCAGACTAGGGGACCACAATGAGCTGCTCTTC. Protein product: CASSPARLGDHNELLF.

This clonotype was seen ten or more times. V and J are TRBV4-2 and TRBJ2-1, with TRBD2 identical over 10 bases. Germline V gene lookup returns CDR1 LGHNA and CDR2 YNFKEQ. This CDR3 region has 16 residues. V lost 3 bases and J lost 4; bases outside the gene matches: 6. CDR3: CASSHSSSGRYNEQFF. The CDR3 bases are TGTGCCAGCAGCCATTCTTCTAGCGGGAGATACAATGAGCAGTTCTTC.

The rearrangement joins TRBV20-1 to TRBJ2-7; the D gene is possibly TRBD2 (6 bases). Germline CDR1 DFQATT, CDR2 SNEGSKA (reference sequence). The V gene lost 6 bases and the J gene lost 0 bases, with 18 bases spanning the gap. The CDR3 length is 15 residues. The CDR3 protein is CSALPGSSASYEQYF. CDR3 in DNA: TGCAGTGCGTTGCCCGGGAGTAGTGCCTCCTACGAGCAGTACTTC.

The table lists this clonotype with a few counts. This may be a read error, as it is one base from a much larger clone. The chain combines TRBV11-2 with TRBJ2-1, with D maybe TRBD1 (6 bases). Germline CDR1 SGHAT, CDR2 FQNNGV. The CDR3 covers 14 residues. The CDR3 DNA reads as TGTACCAGCAGCTTAGGGCTAGGGGGCAATGAGCAGTTCTTC. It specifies CTSSLGLGGNEQFF.

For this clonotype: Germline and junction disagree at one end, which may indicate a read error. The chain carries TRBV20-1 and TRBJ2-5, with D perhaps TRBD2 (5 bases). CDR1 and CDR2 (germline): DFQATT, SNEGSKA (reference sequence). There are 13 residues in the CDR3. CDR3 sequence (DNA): TGCAGTACTAGTATCGGGAACGAAGTGACCCAGTACTTC. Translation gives CSTSIGNEVTQYF.

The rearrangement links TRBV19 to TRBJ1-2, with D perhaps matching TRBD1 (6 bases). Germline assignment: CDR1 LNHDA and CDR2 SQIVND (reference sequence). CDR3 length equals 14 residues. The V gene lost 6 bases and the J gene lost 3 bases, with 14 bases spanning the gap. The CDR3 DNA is TGTGCCAGTAGCATCGACAGGTCTTACTATGGCTACACCTTC. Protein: CASSIDRSYYGYTF.

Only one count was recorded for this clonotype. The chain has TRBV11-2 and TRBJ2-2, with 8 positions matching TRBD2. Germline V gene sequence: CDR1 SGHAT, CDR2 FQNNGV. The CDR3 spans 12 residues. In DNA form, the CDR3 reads TGTGCTAGCGGGACCGGGTTCGGGGAGCTGTTTTTT. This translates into CASGTGFGELFF.

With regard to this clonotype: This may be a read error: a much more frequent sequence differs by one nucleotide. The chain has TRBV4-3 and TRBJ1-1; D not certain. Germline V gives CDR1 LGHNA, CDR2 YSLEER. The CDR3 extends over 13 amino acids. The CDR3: CPSSQEVNTEAFF. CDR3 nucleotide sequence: TGCCCCAGCAGCCAAGAGGTGAACACTGAAGCTTTCTTT.

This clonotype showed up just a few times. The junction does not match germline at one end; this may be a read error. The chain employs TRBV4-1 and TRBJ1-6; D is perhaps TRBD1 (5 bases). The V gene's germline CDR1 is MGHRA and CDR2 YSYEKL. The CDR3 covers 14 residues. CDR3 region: CASSQGARSTRLHF. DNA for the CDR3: TGCGCCAGTAGCCAGGGTGCACGGTCGACACGCCTCCACTTT.

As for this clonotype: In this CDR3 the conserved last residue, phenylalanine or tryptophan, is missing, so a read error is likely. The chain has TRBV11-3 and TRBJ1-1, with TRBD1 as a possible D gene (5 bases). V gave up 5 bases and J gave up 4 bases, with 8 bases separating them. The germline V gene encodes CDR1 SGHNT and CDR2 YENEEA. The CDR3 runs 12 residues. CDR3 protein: CASSKGTTEAFS. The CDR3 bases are TGTGCCAGCAGCAAGGGGACCACTGAAGCTTTCTCT.